These 9 T cell receptor beta chains were all obtained from the same sample, sequenced in a study of CD8 T cells in ankylosing spondylitis. Study observations and caveats: Ankylosing spondylitis blood appeared to be characterized by a TCR beta motif of fewer than ten highly homologous variants.

For these receptors, no antigen is known. TCRdb itself ran the 5' RACE reads through MiXCR, one entry per CDR3 protein. This repertoire shows 700,000 or so distinct CDR3 sequences, under 20% found once; its top ten account for 15% to 20%. Source material: blood, either unsorted or a sorted T cell fraction (not recorded which). The receptors originated from a male donor with ankylosing spondylitis.

This clonotype was seen more than once but under ten times. The rearrangement joins TRBV4-1 to TRBJ2-7; D remains ambiguous. Germline V gives CDR1 MGHRA, CDR2 YSYEKL. The V and J ends lost 3 bases and 2 bases respectively, with 8 bases between them. The CDR3 has 13 amino acids. CDR3 bases: TGCGCCAGCAGCCAGACGGAGACCTACGAGCAGTACTTC. Protein sequence: CASSQTETYEQYF.

This chain links TRBV20-1 with TRBJ2-7; 7 positions agree with TRBD2. This CDR3 is 15 amino acids long. Germline V gene lookup returns CDR1 DFQATT and CDR2 SNEGSKA (reference sequence). Germline trimming cut 6 bases from V and 2 bases from J; bases unmatched to any gene: 13. DNA for the CDR3: TGCAGTGCGAGGGAAGCGGGGAAAGGCCCCTACGAGCAGTACTTC. Its translation: CSAREAGKGPYEQYF.

This clonotype was picked up a small number of times. The V and J genes are TRBV11-2 and TRBJ1-1; D gene ambiguous. Trimming left V 3 bases short and J 7 bases short, with 9 bases between. Per germline, CDR1 SGHAT and CDR2 FQNNGV. CDR3 length equals 12 residues. The CDR3 DNA follows: TGTGCCAGCAGCTTGAGCAGCCTTGAAGCTTTCTTT. Translation gives CASSLSSLEAFF.

There are a few counts of this clonotype. The genes are TRBV7-2 and TRBJ2-3; 9 positions match TRBD2. The trim removed 1 base at V and 6 bases at J, leaving 8 bases unmatched. The germline gives CDR1 SGHTA, CDR2 FQGNSA. The CDR3 runs to 16 residues. CDR3 amino acids: CASSLGPGLASDTQYF. The CDR3 nucleotides are TGTGCCAGCAGCTTAGGACCGGGACTAGCATCCGATACGCAGTATTTT.

This clonotype was seen only a few times. The rearrangement links TRBV29-1 to TRBJ2-7; maybe TRBD1 (5 bases). Trimming removed 4 bases from V and 5 bases from J, with 18 bases in between. The CDR3 spans 14 residues. Germline V gene data show CDR1 as SQVTM and CDR2 as ANQGSEA. CDR3 in DNA: TGCAGCGTTGTAGTGCAGGGCATAAGGCACGAGCAGTACTTC. This encodes CSVVVQGIRHEQYF.

This clonotype came up a few times. The chain links TRBV9 to TRBJ2-7; possible D gene TRBD1, 6 bases. Trimming took 0 bases from V and 0 from J, leaving 13 bases between them. Germline V gene lookup returns CDR1 SGDLS and CDR2 YYNGEE. The CDR3 sequence is 16 residues long. This chain's CDR3 is CASSVAEQGLSYEQYF. The CDR3 nucleotides are TGTGCCAGCAGCGTAGCTGAACAGGGCCTCTCCTACGAGCAGTACTTC.

This clonotype was counted only a few times. This chain links TRBV11-2 with TRBJ2-7; 8 bases align to TRBD1. Germline trimming cut 2 bases from V and 1 base from J; bases unmatched to any gene: 1. CDR1 and CDR2 from the germline V gene are SGHAT and FQNNGV. The CDR3 runs 14 residues. Here the CDR3 DNA reads TGTGCCAGCAGCTTACACAGGGGGTCCTACGAGCAGTACTTC. Translation gives CASSLHRGSYEQYF. The full variable domain, with the rest looked up from reference TRBV11-2 and TRBJ2-7, is EAGVAQSPRYKIIEKRQSVAFWCNPISGHATLYWYQQILGQGPKLLIQFQNNGVVDDSQLPKDRFSAERLKGVDSTLKIQPAKLEDSAVYLCASSLHRGSYEQYFGPGTRLTVT.

J is TRBJ1-2 and V is TRBV6-2 or TRBV6-3; perhaps TRBD1 as D (6 bases). Germline CDR1 is MNHEY and CDR2 is SVGEGT. This CDR3 is built from 21 residues. V was clipped by 1 base and J by 4 bases, with 31 bases between them. The DNA of the CDR3 is TGTGCCAGCAGTTACTGGGGCAGGGGACCCCATTCACCGCTATCCAGCTATGGCTACACCTTC. This sequence encodes CASSYWGRGPHSPLSSYGYTF.

This clonotype appeared a few times. The rearrangement links TRBV10-2 to TRBJ1-2; 7 positions match TRBD1. V gave up 2 bases and J gave up 5 bases; unmatched junction bases: 14. This CDR3 spans 17 amino acids. CDR1 is WSHSY, CDR2 SAAADI, per germline. The chain's CDR3 is CASSEPTGQAVRYGYTF. CDR3 sequence (DNA): TGCGCCAGCAGTGAGCCGACCGGACAGGCGGTGAGATATGGCTACACCTTC.